This T cell receptor beta chain was sequenced in a study of blood T cell repertoires in COVID-19. Study-wide background: Sites in the United States, Italy and Spain provided acute and convalescent COVID-19 samples. Sample material is recorded as cDNA or gDNA derived from T cells, B-cell-depleted T cells, or PBMCs.

This CDR3 spans 15 amino acids. Germline CDR1 LGHDT, CDR2 YNNKEL (reference sequence). The ends were cut back, 2 bases at V and 4 bases at J, with 12 bases in the middle. Methods used by the authors: Amplified reference gene primers provided the basis for estimating nucleated cell counts. Produced via immunoSEQ multiplex PCR; TCRdb's table is partial and in-frame only. V and J calls and clone size are as listed in that table; D and trimming were resolved from the DNA. The sample shows roughly 100,000 clones, approximately 89% of them seen only once. The chain has TRBV3-1 (or the pseudogene TRBV3-2) and TRBJ1-3; possibly TRBD1 for D (5 bases). The sequencing input was peripheral blood. The source of this sequence is a woman of 80 years or more in a cohort sampled during active COVID-19. The DNA for the CDR3 is TGTGCCAGCAGCCAAACCCAGGGATCCGGAAACACCATATATTTT. It yields the protein CASSQTQGSGNTIYF.